What follows is one T cell receptor (beta chain) and its context. The target antigen is unknown. The CDR3 runs 14 residues. The germline CDR1 and CDR2 sequences are MNHNY and SVGAGI (reference sequence). With 0 bases removed from V and 8 bases from J, the gap between germline ends came to 11 bases. This specimen belongs to a study of Ad26.COV2.S vaccination and SARS-CoV-2 variants. Study outcomes and limitations: The breadth of spike-specific CD8+ and CD4+ T cell responses after vaccination was reportedly substantial. It was found that vaccine and placebo recipients had similar non-spike TCR breadth.

Measured with immunoSEQ multiplex PCR; TCRdb has only the in-frame clones, and not every one. Of some 190,000 clones listed, around 88% are singletons. The source was peripheral blood, collected after recovery from COVID-19. The sequence was obtained from a human donor who had recovered from COVID-19. This chain joins TRBV6-6 and TRBJ1-5, with D unclear. The CDR3 reads CASSYSAPGEPQHF. CDR3 DNA: TGTGCCAGCAGTTACTCGGCCCCTGGAGAGCCCCAGCATTTT.